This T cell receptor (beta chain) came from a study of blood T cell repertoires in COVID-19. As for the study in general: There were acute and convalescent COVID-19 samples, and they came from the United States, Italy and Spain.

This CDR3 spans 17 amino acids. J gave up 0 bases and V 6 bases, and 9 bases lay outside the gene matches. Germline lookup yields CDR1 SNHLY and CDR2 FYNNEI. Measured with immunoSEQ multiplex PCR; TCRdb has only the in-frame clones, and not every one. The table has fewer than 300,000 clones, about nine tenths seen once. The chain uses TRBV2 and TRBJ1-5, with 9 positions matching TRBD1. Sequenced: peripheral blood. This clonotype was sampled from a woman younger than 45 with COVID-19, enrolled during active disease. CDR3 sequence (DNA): TGTGCCAGCAGGGGTGGACAGGGGCTCGATAGCAATCAGCCCCAGCATTTT. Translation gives CASRGGQGLDSNQPQHF.